This T cell receptor beta chain was captured in a study of T cells after yellow fever vaccination. TCRdb ran MiXCR on the 5' RACE reads and lists one entry per CDR3 protein. The repertoire includes roughly 150,000 distinct CDR3 sequences, approximately 6.7% of them detected once, and more than 2.5% sits in the top ten. Whole-study findings and limits: Most clones from primary vaccination were detected again post-booster (about 95% CD4, roughly 91% CD8).

Points on this clonotype: The antigen is unknown. The junction does not match germline at one end; this may be a read error.

Germline V gene lookup returns CDR1 SNHLY and CDR2 FYNNEI. This CDR3 region has 22 residues. This specimen was CD4+ T cells sorted from PBMCs, taken about 5 days after the first yellow fever vaccination. This sequence joins TRBV2 and TRBJ2-1, with 10 bases identical to TRBD1. The sequence derives from a man aged 18 to 29 who received the YFV17D yellow fever vaccine. In DNA, the CDR3 is TGTGCCAGCAGTGAGGCCCGACCGAACCGGGACAGGGGACTAAATTCCTACATTGAGCAGTTCTTC. Its protein is CASSEARPNRDRGLNSYIEQFF.